This T cell receptor (beta chain) was sequenced in a study of blood T cell repertoires in COVID-19. The data were produced by immunoSEQ multiplex PCR, yet TCRdb's version contains in-frame clones alone and is incomplete. The sample holds tens of thousands of clones, 70% to 85% seen once. Input material: peripheral blood. This TCR was sampled from a man in his sixties with active or convalescent COVID-19.

CDR3 bases: TGTGCCTGGAGTGTACAGGGAACTGTCAACAATGAGCAGTTCTTC. This codes for CAWSVQGTVNNEQFF. The chain recombines TRBV30 with TRBJ2-1, with D possibly matching TRBD1 (6 bases). V lost 0 bases and J lost 5, with 14 bases in between. The germline V gene encodes CDR1 GTSNPN and CDR2 SVGIG (reference sequence). This CDR3 contains 15 residues.